This record looks at one TCR beta chain sequence and its context. Its specificity is unknown. CDR3 length: 17 residues. Trimming pared 6 bases from V and 4 bases from J, leaving 21 bases between. Germline CDR1 reads MNHEY; CDR2 reads SMNVEV (reference sequence). Adult donors, all healthy and HIV-negative, had no recent acute infections or vaccinations. The data are from a study of shared clonotypes between healthy human individuals. In the original processing: ImmunoSEQ junction-only sequences lacked quality scores, so their filtering differed. Data came from immunoSEQ multiplex PCR; TCRdb stores just in-frame clones and leaves some out. The V and J calls and clone size were taken over from that table, and D and trimming were inferred from the DNA. Here the sample spans 2,500,000 or so clones, 80% to 95% being singletons. Study results and limitations: Rarefaction curves obtained for sorted subsets showed sequencing incomplete despite large depth. Researchers sampled blood only, noting tissue repertoires likely differ.

Source material: naive CD4+ T cells from PBMCs. Documented subset: CD45RA+ positively selected. This TCR was sampled from a man younger than 35 in good health. Some clones in this sample may be carry-over from other donors' samples. The chain combines TRBV27 with TRBJ1-4; possibly TRBD1 for D (5 bases). The CDR3 region has the DNA TGTGCCAGCAGCCTTAATGGGGGTATTCACAGTAATGAAAAACTGTTTTTT. This encodes CASSLNGGIHSNEKLFF.